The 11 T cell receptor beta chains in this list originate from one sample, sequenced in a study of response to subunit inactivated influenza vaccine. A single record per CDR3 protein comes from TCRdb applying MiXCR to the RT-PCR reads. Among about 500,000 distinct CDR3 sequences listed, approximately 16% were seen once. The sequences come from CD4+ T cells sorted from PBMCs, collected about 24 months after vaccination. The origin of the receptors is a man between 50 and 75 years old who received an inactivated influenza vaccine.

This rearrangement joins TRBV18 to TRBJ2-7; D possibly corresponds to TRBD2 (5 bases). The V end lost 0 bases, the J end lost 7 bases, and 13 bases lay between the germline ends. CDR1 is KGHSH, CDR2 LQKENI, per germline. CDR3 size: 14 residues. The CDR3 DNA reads TGTGCCAGCTCACCACCCGGCGGGTATAGGGAGCAGTACTTC. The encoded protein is CASSPPGGYREQYF.

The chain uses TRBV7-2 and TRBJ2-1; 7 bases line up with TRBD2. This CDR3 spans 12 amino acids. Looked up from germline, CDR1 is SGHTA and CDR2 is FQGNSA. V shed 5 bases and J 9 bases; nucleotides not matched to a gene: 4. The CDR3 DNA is TGTGCCAGCAGCGCCACTAGCGTTGAGCAGTTCTTC. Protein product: CASSATSVEQFF. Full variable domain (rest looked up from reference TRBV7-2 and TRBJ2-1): GAGVSQSPSNKVTEKGKDVELRCDPISGHTALYWYRQSLGQGLEFLIYFQGNSAPDKSGLPSDRFSAERTGGSVSTLTIQRTQQEDSAVYLCASSATSVEQFFGPGTRLTVL.

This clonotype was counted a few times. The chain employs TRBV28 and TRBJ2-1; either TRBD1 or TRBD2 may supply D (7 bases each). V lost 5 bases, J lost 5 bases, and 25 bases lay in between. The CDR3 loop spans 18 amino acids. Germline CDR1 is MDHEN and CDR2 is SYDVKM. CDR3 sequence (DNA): TGTGCCAGCAGTGTCCAGGGTTGGGCAGGGGGGGTTCACAATGAGCAGTTCTTC. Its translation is CASSVQGWAGGVHNEQFF. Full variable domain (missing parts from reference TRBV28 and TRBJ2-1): DVKVTQSSRYLVKRTGEKVFLECVQDMDHENMFWYRQDPGLGLRLIYFSYDVKMKEKGDIPEGYSVSREKKERFSLILESASTNQTSMYLCASSVQGWAGGVHNEQFFGPGTRLTVL.

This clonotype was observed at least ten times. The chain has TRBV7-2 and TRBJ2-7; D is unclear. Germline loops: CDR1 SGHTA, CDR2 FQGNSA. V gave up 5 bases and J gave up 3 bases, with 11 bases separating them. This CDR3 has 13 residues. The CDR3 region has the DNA TGTGCCAGCAGCCTCGCCAGGAACTACGAGCAGTACTTC. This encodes CASSLARNYEQYF.

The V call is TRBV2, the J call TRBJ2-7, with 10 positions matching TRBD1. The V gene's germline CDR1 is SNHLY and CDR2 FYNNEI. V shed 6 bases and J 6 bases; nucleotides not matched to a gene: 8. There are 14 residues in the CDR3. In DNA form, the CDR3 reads TGTGCCAGCAGACCCGGGACAGGGGTGGCCGAGCAGTACTTC. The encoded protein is CASRPGTGVAEQYF.

The CDR3 region has the DNA TGCAGCGTTGAAAACAGGGGTAACACTGAAGCTTTCTTT. Translation: CSVENRGNTEAFF. V and J are TRBV29-1 and TRBJ1-1; TRBD1 matches 7 bases. Germline-derived CDR1 and CDR2 are SQVTM and ANQGSEA. The CDR3 totals 13 residues. J lost 2 bases, V lost 2 bases, and 2 bases had no gene match. The entire variable domain, with the rest obtained from reference TRBV29-1 and TRBJ1-1, is as follows: SAVISQKPSRDICQRGTSLTIQCQVDSQVTMMFWYRQQPGQSLTLIATANQGSEATYESGFVIDKFPISRPNLTFSTLTVSNMSPEDSSIYLCSVENRGNTEAFFGQGTRLTVV.

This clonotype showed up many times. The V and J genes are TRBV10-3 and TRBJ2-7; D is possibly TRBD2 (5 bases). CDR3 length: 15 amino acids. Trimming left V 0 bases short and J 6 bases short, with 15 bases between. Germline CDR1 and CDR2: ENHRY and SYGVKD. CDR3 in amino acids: CAISESTTIWGEQYF. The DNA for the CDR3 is TGTGCCATCAGTGAGTCGACTACGATATGGGGCGAGCAGTACTTC.

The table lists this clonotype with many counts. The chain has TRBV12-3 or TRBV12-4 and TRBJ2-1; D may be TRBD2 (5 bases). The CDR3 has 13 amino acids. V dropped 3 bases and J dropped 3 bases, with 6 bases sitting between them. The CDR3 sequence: CASSFTSYNEQFF. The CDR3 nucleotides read TGTGCCAGCAGTTTCACTAGCTACAATGAGCAGTTCTTC.

CDR3 residues: CASSYRDRGAGELFF. Here the CDR3 DNA reads TGTGCCAGCAGTTACCGGGACAGGGGCGCCGGGGAGCTGTTTTTT. This rearrangement joins TRBV6-2 or TRBV6-3 to TRBJ2-2, with TRBD1 identical over 10 bases. The ends lost 2 bases at V and 6 bases at J; junction bases unmatched: 3. Germline lookup yields CDR1 MNHEY and CDR2 SVGEGT. CDR3 length equals 15 residues.

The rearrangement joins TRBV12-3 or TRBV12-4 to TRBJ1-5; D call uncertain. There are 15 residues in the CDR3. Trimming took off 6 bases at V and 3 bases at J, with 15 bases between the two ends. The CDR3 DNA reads TGTGCCAGCAGCCTTATAAACACTAACAATCAGCCCCAGCATTTT. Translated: CASSLINTNNQPQHF.

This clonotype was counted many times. The CDR3 spells CSAATSGYHEQFF. CDR3 nucleotides: TGCAGTGCTGCGACTAGCGGGTATCATGAGCAGTTCTTC. This chain connects TRBV20-1 to TRBJ2-1, with 10 bases matching TRBD2. CDR1 is DFQATT and CDR2 is SNEGSKA in the germline V gene (reference sequence). V shed 5 bases and J 8 bases; nucleotides not matched to a gene: 6. This CDR3 is 13 amino acids long.